The 10 T cell receptor beta chains reported below all come from one sample, sequenced in a study of shared clonotypes between healthy human individuals. This table comes from immunoSEQ multiplex PCR, and its TCRdb copy is limited to in-frame clones, with some not included. The sample yields approximately 740,000 clones, nearly 95% seen once. Positively selected for CCR7, the CD45RO-negative cells used as naive CD8 cells excluded terminally differentiated effector memory CD45RA+ cells. The specimen was naive CD8+ T cells sorted from blood. The receptor source for this set is a man between 25 and 39 years old in good health.

V is TRBV30 and J is TRBJ2-7; TRBD1 matches at 8 bases. This CDR3 has 15 residues. The V gene's germline CDR1 is GTSNPN and CDR2 SVGIG (reference sequence). Trimming removed 4 bases from V and 0 bases from J; junction bases left unmatched: 8. The CDR3 bases are TGTGCCTGGACCCGGGACAGGACCCTCTCCTACGAGCAGTACTTC. This sequence encodes CAWTRDRTLSYEQYF.

This clone occurred a few times. The chain is built from TRBV4-3 and TRBJ1-2; unclear D gene. Germline V gene lookup returns CDR1 LGHNA and CDR2 YSLEER. V was pared by 1 base and J by 2 bases, with 11 bases between. The CDR3 has 15 amino acids. The chain's CDR3 is CASSQAMGLNYGYTF. CDR3 DNA sequence: TGCGCCAGCAGCCAAGCCATGGGCCTAAACTATGGCTACACCTTC.

This chain uses TRBV27 with TRBJ1-1, with D possibly being TRBD1 (6 bases). Trimming shortened V by 5 bases and J by 1 base, and 11 bases separated the two germline ends. This CDR3 is 14 amino acids long. Germline V gene lookup returns CDR1 MNHEY and CDR2 SMNVEV (reference sequence). CDR3 DNA sequence: TGTGCCAGCAGTCCACGGGGGGCGAACACTGAAGCTTTCTTT. This translates into CASSPRGANTEAFF.

J is TRBJ1-4 and V is TRBV15; 10 bases are shared with TRBD1. CDR3 length: 15 amino acids. The junction had 6 bases not matched to a gene; V was cut back by 4 bases and J by 7 bases. Germline CDR1 is LNHNV and CDR2 is YYDKDF (reference sequence). CDR3 loop: CATSTDRGRVEKLFF. In nucleotides, the CDR3 is TGTGCCACCAGCACAGACAGGGGGCGCGTTGAAAAACTGTTTTTT.

V usage is TRBV6-1 and J usage is TRBJ2-2; D gene uncertain. The V and J ends lost 4 bases and 4 bases respectively, with 10 bases between them. This CDR3 has 14 amino acids. Germline CDR1 reads MNHNS; CDR2 reads SASEGT. The CDR3 DNA reads TGTGCCAGCAGTGTCCGGCAGATCACCGGGGAGCTGTTTTTT. Translation gives CASSVRQITGELFF.

This chain uses TRBV6-6 with TRBJ2-3, with TRBD1 matching over 7 bases. With V trimmed by 0 bases and J by 1 base, 4 bases remained unmatched. The V gene's germline CDR1 is MNHNY and CDR2 SVGAGI (reference sequence). The CDR3 has 16 amino acids. CDR3 loop: CASSYSAGGGTDTQYF. The CDR3 bases are TGTGCCAGCAGTTACTCTGCAGGGGGAGGCACAGATACGCAGTATTTT.

CDR3: CASSLAVDTQYF. CDR3 sequence (DNA): TGTGCCAGCAGCTTGGCGGTGGATACGCAGTATTTT. The chain couples TRBV5-4 to TRBJ2-3; no definite D call. Trimming removed 0 bases at V and 6 bases at J, with 5 bases between. The germline V gene has CDR1 SGHNT and CDR2 YYREEE (reference sequence). This CDR3 is 12 amino acids long.

The chain employs TRBV2 and TRBJ2-7, with D hard to call. This CDR3 spans 15 amino acids. Trimming removed 2 bases from V and 0 bases from J, with 11 bases in between. Germline CDR1 reads SNHLY; CDR2 reads FYNNEI. In DNA form, the CDR3 reads TGTGCCAGCAGTGAACTCGGTCCGAGCTCCTACGAGCAGTACTTC. Amino acids: CASSELGPSSYEQYF.

The gene calls are TRBV5-1 and TRBJ1-1; 11 nucleotides match TRBD1. J gave up 0 bases and V 3 bases, and 7 bases lay outside the gene matches. This CDR3 is built from 17 residues. Per germline, CDR1 SGHRS and CDR2 YFSETQ. CDR3 nucleotides: TGCGCCAGCAGCTCCCGGGACAGGGGGATTATGAACACTGAAGCTTTCTTT. The encoded protein is CASSSRDRGIMNTEAFF. Complete variable domain (other parts from reference TRBV5-1 and TRBJ1-1): KAGVTQTPRYLIKTRGQQVTLSCSPISGHRSVSWYQQTPGQGLQFLFEYFSETQRNKGNFPGRFSGRQFSNSRSEMNVSTLELGDSALYLCASSSRDRGIMNTEAFFGQGTRLTVV.

The table lists this clone with a few counts. One end of the junction varies from germline; a read error may be responsible. This rearrangement joins TRBV7-9 to TRBJ2-7; 9 bases are a match to TRBD2. Looked up from germline, CDR1 is SEHNR and CDR2 is FQNEAQ (reference sequence). The CDR3 is made up of 13 amino acids. CDR3 protein: CASSVAGAREQYF. The CDR3 coding sequence is TGTGCCAGCAGCGTAGCGGGAGCCCGCGAGCAGTACTTC.